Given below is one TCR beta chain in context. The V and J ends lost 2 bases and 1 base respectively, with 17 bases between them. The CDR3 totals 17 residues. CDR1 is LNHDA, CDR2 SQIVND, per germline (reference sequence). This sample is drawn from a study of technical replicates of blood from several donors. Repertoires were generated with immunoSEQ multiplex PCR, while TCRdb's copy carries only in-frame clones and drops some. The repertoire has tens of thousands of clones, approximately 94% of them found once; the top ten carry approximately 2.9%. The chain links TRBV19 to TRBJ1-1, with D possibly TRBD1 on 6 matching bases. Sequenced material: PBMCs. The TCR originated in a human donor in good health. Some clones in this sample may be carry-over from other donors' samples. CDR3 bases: TGTGCCAGTAGTATAAGGGGGGGGTCGGGCGCGAACACTGAAGCTTTCTTT. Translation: CASSIRGGSGANTEAFF. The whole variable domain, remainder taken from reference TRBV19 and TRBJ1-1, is DGGITQSPKYLFRKEGQNVTLSCEQNLNHDAMYWYRQDPGQGLRLIYYSQIVNDFQKGDIAEGYSVSREKKESFPLTVTSAQKNPTAFYLCASSIRGGSGANTEAFFGQGTRLTVV.